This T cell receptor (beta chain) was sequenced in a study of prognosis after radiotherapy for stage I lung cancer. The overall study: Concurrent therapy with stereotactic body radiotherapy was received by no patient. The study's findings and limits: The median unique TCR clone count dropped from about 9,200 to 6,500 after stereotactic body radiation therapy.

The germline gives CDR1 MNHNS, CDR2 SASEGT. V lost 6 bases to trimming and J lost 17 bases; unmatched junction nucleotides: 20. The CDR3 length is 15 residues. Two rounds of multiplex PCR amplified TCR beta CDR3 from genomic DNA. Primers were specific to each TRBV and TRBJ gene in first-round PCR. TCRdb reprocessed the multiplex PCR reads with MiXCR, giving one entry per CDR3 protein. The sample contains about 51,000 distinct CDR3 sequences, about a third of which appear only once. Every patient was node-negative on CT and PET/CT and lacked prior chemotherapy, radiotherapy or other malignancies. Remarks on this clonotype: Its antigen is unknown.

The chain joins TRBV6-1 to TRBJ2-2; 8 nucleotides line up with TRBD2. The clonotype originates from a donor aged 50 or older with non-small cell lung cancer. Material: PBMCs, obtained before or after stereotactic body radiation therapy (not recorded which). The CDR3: CASRRAGGRTGEPFF. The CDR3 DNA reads TGTGCCAGCAGAAGGGCGGGAGGCAGGACCGGGGAGCCTTTTTTT.